This T cell receptor (beta chain) came from a study of blood T cell repertoires in COVID-19. Overall study context: Sources were T cells, B-cell-depleted T cells, or PBMCs; the material itself was cDNA or gDNA.

Original data processing: By means of reference gene primer amplification, nucleated cell counts were estimated. Libraries were prepared by immunoSEQ multiplex PCR; TCRdb keeps only in-frame clonotypes and omits some of them. That table furnishes V, J and clone size, whereas the DNA furnished D and trimming. The sample lists 62,000 or so clones; around 90% were seen once. The length of the CDR3 is 15 residues. Germline V gene sequence: CDR1 MDHEN, CDR2 SYDVKM. V trimming: 6 bases; J trimming: 4 bases; junction bases outside the gene matches: 7. The chain joins TRBV28 to TRBJ2-5; 11 bases are shared with TRBD2. Sequencing was carried out using peripheral blood. This sequence originates from a human donor in a cohort sampled during active COVID-19. The CDR3 DNA is TGTGCCAGCAGCCATAGCGGGGGGGGAGTAGAGACCCAGTACTTC. The encoded protein is CASSHSGGGVETQYF.